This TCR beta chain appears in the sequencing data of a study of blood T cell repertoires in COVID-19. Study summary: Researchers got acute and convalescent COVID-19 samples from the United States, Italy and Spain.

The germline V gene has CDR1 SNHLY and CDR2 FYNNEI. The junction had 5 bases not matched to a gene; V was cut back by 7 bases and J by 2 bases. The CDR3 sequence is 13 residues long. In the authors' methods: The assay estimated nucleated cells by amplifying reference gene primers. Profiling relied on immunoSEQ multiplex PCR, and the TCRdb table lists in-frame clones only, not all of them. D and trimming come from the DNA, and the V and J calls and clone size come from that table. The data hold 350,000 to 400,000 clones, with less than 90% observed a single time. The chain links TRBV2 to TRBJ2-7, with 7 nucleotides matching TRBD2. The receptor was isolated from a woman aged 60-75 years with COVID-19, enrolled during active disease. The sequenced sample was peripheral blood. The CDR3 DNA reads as TGTGCCAGCATTGCTAGCGGAACCTACGAGCAGTACTTC. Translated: CASIASGTYEQYF.